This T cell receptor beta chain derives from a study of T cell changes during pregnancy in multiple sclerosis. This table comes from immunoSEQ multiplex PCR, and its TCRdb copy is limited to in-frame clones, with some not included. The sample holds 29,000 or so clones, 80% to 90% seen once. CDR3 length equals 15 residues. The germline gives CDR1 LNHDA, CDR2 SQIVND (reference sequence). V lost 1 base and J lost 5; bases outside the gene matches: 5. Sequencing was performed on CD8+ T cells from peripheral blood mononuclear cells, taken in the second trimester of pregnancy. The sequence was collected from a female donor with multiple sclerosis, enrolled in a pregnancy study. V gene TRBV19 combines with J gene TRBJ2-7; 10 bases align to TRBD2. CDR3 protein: CASSIGLAGNNEQYF. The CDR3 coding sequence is TGTGCCAGTAGTATAGGACTAGCGGGCAATAACGAGCAGTACTTC.